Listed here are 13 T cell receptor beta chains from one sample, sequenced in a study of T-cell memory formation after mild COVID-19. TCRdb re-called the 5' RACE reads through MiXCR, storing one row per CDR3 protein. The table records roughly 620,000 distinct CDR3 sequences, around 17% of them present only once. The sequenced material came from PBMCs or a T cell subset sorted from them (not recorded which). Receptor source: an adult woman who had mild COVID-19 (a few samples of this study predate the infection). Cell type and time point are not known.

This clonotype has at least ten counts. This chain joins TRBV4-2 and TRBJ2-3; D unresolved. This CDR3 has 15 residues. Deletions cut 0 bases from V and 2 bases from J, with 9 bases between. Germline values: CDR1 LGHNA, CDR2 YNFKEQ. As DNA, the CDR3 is TGTGCCAGCAGCCAAGATGGAGCGAACACAGATACGCAGTATTTT. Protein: CASSQDGANTDTQYF.

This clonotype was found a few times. In DNA, the CDR3 is TGTGCCAGCAGTGAGAGGGGCCACGCAGATACGCAGTATTTT. It is translated as CASSERGHADTQYF. V is TRBV2 and J is TRBJ2-3; either TRBD1 or TRBD2 may supply D (5 bases each). CDR3 size: 14 residues. V dropped 3 bases and J dropped 4 bases, with 11 bases sitting between them. Germline assignment: CDR1 SNHLY and CDR2 FYNNEI.

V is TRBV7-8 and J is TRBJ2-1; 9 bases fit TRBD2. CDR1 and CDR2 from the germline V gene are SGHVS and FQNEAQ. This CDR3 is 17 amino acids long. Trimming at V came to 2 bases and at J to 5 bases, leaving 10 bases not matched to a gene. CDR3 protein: CASSLLSVAGVHNEQFF. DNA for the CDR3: TGTGCCAGCAGCTTACTCAGTGTAGCGGGGGTACACAATGAGCAGTTCTTC. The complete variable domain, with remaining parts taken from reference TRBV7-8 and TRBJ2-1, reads GAGVSQSPRYKVAKRGQDVALRCDPISGHVSLFWYQQALGQGPEFLTYFQNEAQLDKSGLPSDRFFAERPEGSVSTLKIQRTQQEDSAVYLCASSLLSVAGVHNEQFFGPGTRLTVL.

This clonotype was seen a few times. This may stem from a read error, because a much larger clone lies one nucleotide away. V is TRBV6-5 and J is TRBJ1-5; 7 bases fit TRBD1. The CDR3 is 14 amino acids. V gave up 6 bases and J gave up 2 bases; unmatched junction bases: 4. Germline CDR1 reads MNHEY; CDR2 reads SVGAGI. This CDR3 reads CASSFDRGNQPQHF. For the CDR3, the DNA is TGTGCCAGCAGCTTCGACAGGGGCAATCAGCCCCAGCATTTT.

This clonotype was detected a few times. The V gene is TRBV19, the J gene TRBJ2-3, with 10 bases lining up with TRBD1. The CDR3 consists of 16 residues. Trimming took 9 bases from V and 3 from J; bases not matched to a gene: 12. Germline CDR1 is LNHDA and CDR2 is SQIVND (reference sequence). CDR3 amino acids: CASGTGVAPTTDTQYF. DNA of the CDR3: TGTGCCAGCGGGACAGGGGTCGCTCCAACGACAGATACGCAGTATTTT.

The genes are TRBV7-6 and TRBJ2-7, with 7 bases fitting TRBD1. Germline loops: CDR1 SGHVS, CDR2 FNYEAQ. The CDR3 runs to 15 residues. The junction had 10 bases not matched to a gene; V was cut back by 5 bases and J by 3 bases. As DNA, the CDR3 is TGTGCCAGCAGCCCAAGCGGACAGGACATCTACGAGCAGTACTTC. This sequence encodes CASSPSGQDIYEQYF.

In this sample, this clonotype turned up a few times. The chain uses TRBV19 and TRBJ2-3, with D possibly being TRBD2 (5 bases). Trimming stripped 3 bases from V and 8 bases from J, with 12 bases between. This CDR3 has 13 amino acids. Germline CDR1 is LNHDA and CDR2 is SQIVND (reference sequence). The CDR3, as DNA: TGTGCCAGTAGTATTGGCCTCGCGGGTACGCAGTATTTT. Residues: CASSIGLAGTQYF.

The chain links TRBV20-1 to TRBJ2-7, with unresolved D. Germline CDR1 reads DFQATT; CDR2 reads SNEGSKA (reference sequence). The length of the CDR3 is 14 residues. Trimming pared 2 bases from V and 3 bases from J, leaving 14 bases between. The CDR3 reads CSARSRLESYEQYF. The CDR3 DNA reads TGCAGTGCTAGATCCCGATTGGAGAGCTACGAGCAGTACTTC.

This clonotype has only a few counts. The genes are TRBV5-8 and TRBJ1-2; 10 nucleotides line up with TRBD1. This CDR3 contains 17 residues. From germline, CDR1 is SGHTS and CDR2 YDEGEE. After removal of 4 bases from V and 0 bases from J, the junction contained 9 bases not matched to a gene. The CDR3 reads CASSPGQGPDANYGYTF. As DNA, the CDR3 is TGTGCCAGCAGCCCGGGACAGGGGCCGGACGCTAACTATGGCTACACCTTC.

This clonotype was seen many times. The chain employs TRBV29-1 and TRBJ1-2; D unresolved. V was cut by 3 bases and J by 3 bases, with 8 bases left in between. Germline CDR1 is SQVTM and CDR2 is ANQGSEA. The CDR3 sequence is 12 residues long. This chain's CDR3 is CSVEAHDYGYTF. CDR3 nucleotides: TGCAGCGTTGAGGCGCACGACTATGGCTACACCTTC.

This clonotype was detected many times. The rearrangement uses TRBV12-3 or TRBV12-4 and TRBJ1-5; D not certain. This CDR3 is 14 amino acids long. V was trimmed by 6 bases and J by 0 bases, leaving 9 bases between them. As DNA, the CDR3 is TGTGCCAGCAGCCCGACCTATAGCAATCAGCCCCAGCATTTT. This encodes CASSPTYSNQPQHF.

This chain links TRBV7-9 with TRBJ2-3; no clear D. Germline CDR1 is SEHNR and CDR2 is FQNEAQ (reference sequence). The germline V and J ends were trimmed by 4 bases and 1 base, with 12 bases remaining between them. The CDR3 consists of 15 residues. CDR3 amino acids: CASSSNGRGTDTQYF. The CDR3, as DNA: TGTGCCAGCAGCTCTAACGGGCGCGGCACAGATACGCAGTATTTT.

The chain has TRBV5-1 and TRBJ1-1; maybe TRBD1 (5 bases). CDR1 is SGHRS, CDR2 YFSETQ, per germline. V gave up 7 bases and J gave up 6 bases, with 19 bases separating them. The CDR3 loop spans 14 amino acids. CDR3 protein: CASFEGQGGSEAFF. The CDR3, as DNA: TGCGCCAGCTTTGAAGGCCAGGGCGGCTCTGAAGCTTTCTTT.